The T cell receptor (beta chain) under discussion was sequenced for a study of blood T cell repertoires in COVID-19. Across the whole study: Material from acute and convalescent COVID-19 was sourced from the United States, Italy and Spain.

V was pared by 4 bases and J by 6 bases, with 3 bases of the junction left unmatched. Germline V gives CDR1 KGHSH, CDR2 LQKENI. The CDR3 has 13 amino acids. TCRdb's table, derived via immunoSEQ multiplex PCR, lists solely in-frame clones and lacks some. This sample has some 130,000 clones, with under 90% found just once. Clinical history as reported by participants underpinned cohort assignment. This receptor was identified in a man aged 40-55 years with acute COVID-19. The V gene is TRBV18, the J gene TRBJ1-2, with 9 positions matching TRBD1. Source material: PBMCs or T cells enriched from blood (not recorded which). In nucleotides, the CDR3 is TGTGCCAGCTCACTCCGGACAGGGGATGGCTACACCTTC. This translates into CASSLRTGDGYTF.